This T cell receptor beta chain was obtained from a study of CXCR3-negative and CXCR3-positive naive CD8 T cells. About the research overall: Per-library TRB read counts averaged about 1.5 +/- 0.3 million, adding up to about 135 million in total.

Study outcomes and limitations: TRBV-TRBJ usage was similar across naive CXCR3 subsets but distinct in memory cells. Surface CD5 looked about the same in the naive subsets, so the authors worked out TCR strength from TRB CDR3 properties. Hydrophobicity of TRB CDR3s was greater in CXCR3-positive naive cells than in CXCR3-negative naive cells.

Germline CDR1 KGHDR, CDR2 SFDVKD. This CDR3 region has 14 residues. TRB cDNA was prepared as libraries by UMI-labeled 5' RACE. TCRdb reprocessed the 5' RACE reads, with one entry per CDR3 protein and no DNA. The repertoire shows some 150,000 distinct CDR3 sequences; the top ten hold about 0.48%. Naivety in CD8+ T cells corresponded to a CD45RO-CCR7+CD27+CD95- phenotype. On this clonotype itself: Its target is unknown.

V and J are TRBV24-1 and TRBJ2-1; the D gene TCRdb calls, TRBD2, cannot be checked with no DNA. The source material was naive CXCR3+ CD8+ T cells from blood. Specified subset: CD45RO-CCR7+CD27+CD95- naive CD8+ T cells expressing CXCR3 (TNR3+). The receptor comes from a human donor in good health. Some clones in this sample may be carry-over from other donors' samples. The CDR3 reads CATSASGSYNEQFF.